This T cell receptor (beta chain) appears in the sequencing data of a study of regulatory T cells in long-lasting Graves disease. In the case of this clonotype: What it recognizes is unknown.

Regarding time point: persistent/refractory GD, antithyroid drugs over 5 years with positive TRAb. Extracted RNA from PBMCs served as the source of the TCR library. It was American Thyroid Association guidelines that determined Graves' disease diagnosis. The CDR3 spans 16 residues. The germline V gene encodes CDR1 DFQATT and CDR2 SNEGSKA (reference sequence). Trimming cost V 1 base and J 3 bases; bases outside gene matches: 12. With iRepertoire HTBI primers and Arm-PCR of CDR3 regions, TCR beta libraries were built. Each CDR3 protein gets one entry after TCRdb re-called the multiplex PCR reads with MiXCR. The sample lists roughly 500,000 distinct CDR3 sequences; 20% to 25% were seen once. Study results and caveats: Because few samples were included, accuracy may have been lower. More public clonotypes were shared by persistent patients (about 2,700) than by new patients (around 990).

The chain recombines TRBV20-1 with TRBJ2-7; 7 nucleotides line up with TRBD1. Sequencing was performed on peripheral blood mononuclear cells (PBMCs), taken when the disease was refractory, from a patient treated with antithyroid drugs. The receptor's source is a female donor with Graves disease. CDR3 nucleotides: TGCAGTGCTAGAGTAGGAACCGGGACAGATTACTACGAGCAGTACTTC. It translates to CSARVGTGTDYYEQYF.